Only a few counts were recorded for the clone carrying this T cell receptor (beta chain). Samples came from patients with localized non-small cell lung adenocarcinoma. A single record per CDR3 protein comes from TCRdb applying MiXCR to the PCR reads. The sample carries about 5,300 distinct CDR3 sequences, 62% recorded once. This specimen comes from a study of CD4 and CD8 cells across lung adenocarcinoma regions. Germline V gene data show CDR1 as MNHNS and CDR2 as SASEGT. The CDR3 has 15 residues. J is TRBJ2-5 and V is TRBV6-1, with 7 bases lining up with TRBD1. The tail of the sequence fits TRBJ2-7 better, so the J call may be wrong. The specimen sequenced was CD4+ T cells from the center of a lung tumor. The TCR originated in a female donor with lung adenocarcinoma. The CD4 and CD8 labels of this study may be unreliable. Here the CDR3 reads CASSEARTGAYEQYF. Here the CDR3 DNA reads TGTGCCAGCAGTGAAGCTCGGACAGGAGCCTACGAGCAGTACTTC.